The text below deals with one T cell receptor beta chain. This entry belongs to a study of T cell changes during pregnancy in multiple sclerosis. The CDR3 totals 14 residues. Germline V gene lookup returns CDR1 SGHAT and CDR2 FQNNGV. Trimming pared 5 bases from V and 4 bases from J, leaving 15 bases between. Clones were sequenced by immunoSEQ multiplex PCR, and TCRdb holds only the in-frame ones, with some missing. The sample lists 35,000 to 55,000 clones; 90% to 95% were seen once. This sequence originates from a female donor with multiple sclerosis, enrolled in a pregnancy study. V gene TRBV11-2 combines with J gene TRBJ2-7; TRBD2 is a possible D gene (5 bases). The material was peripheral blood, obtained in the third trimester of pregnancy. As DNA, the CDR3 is TGTGCCAGCAGCCCGCCGATGGGAGAGTACGAGCAGTACTTC. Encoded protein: CASSPPMGEYEQYF.